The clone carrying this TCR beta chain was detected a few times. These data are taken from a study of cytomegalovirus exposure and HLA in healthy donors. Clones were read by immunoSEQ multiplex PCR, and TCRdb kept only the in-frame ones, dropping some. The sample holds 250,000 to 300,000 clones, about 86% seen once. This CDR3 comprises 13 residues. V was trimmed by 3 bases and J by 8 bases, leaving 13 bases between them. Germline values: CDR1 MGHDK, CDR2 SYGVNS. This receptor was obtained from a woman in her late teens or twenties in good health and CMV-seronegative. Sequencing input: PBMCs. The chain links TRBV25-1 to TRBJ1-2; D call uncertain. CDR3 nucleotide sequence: TGTGCCAGCAGTGAGACGGGGTCGGGCGGCTACACCTTC. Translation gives CASSETGSGGYTF.